This TCR beta chain stems from a study of blood T cell repertoires in COVID-19. Germline V gene sequence: CDR1 MNHEY, CDR2 SVGEGT. Trimming at V came to 4 bases and at J to 2 bases, leaving 23 bases not matched to a gene. CDR3 size: 20 residues. Recruited during active infection, patients (from Seattle) were subsequently followed longitudinally. Sequencing was performed with immunoSEQ multiplex PCR; in TCRdb, only in-frame clones are kept and a portion is missing. There are approximately 44,000 clones in the sample; just over 90% occur only once, and around 0.39% lies in the top ten. J is TRBJ2-7 and V is TRBV6-2 or TRBV6-3, with 7 bases matching TRBD2. This clonotype was sampled from a man aged 45-60 years with COVID-19, enrolled during active disease. Sample: peripheral blood. DNA for the CDR3: TGTGCCAGCAGTTCGATCCGTGGGTGGGACTACGACACCACTCCCTACGAGCAGTACTTC. It translates to CASSSIRGWDYDTTPYEQYF.